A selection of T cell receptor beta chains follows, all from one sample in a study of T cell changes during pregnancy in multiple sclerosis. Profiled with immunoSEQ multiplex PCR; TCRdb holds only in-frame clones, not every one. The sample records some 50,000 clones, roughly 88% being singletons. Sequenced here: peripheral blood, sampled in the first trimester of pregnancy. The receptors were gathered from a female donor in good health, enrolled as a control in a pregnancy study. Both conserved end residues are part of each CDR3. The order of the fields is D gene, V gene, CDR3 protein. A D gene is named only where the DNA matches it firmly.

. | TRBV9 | CASSVDGRVGNEQFF
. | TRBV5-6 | CASSLGPGEQYF
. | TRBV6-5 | CASMGLGGGYTF
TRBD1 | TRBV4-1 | CASSQAGGNTGELFF
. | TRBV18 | CASSLQEYSGNTIYF
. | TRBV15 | CATSKMAVMYNEQFF
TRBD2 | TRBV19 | CASSTSGTGELFF
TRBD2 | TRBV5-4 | CASSFGAGGLYNEQFF
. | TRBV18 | CASSPSVEAMNTEAFF
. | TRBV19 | CASSIKGDTEAFF
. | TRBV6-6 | CASLDALDTQYF
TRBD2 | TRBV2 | CASSKLAGGPRSTQYF
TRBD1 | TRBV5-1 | CASSETDRANGAFF
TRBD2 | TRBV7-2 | CASSSPSGGFGGELFF
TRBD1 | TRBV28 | CASLGTGDYEQYF
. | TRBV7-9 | CASSLMTSASYEQYF
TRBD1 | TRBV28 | CASSSQGDEQYF
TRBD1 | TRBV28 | CARGQGSPGAQYF
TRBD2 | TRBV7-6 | CASSLTSGSFYEQYF
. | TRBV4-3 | CASSQTAEAYNEQFF
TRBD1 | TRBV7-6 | CASSLASGQIYEQYF
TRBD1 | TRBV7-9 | CASTGGGNSGANVLTF
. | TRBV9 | CASNLDSSDYGYTF
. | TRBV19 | CASRTRRDFSSGNTIYF